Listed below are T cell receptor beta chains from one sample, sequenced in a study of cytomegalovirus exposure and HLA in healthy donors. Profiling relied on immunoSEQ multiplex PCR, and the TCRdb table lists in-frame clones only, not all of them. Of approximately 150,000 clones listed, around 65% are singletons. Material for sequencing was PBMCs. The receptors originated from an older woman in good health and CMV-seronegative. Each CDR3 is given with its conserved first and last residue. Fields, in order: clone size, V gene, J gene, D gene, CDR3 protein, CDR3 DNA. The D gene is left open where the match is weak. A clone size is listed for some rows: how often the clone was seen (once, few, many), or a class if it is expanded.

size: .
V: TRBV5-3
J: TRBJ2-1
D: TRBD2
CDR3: CARMGGREDSYNEQFF
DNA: TGTGCCAGAATGGGCGGGAGGGAGGATTCCTACAATGAGCAGTTCTTC

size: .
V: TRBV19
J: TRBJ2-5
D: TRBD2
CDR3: CASSIIAGGETQYF
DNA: TGTGCCAGTAGTATTATAGCGGGAGGTGAGACCCAGTACTTC

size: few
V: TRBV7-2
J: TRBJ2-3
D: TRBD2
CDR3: CASSFRLAGGTDTQYF
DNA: TGTGCCAGCAGCTTTAGACTAGCGGGGGGGACAGATACGCAGTATTTT

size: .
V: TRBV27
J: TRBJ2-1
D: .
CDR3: CASSPDWKDEQFF
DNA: TGTGCCAGCAGCCCCGACTGGAAGGATGAGCAGTTCTTC

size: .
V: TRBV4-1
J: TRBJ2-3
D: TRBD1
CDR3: CASSVGTGLNSDTQYF
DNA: TGCGCCAGCAGCGTCGGGACAGGGTTGAACTCAGATACGCAGTATTTT

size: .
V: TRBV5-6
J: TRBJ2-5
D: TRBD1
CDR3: CASSFEGASSETQYF
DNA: TGTGCCAGCAGCTTTGAGGGGGCGAGTTCTGAGACCCAGTACTTC

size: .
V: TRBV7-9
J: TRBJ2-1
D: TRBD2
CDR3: CASSSLTSGRAGLGNEQFF
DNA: TGTGCCAGCAGCTCCCTGACTAGCGGGAGGGCCGGTTTGGGGAATGAGCAGTTCTTC

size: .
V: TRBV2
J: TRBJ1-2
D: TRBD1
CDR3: CASTPTGGDGYTF
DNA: TGTGCCAGCACACCAACAGGGGGCGATGGCTACACCTTC

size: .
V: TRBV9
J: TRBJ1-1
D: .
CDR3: CASPPATGHMNTEAFF
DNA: TGTGCCAGCCCCCCCGCCACAGGTCACATGAACACTGAAGCTTTCTTT

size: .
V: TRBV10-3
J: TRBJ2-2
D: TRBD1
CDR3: CAISEGQGVAGELFF
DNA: TGTGCCATCAGTGAGGGACAGGGGGTCGCCGGGGAGCTGTTTTTT

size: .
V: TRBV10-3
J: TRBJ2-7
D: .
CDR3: CAISERDFNSYEQYF
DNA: TGTGCCATCAGTGAGAGGGACTTCAACTCCTACGAGCAGTACTTC

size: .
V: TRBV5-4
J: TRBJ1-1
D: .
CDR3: CASSLADLGTEAFF
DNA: TGTGCCAGCAGCCTAGCGGACCTCGGCACTGAAGCTTTCTTT

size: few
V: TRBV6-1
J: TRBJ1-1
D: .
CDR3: CASSEIWRSPNTEAFF
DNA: TGTGCCAGCAGTGAAATCTGGAGAAGTCCTAACACTGAAGCTTTCTTT

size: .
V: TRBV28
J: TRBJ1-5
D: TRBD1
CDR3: CASSTRDRGNQPQHF
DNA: TGTGCCAGCAGTACCCGGGACAGGGGTAATCAGCCCCAGCATTTT

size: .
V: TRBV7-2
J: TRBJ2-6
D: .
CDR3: CASSLYRGRGANVLTF
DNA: TGTGCCAGCAGCTTATACCGGGGGAGGGGGGCCAACGTCCTGACTTTC

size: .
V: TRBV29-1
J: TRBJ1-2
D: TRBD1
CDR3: CSVETGVGYGYTF
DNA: TGCAGCGTTGAAACAGGGGTGGGCTATGGCTACACCTTC

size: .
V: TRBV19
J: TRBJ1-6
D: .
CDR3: CASSIGNRKNSPLHF
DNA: TGTGCCAGTAGTATTGGTAACAGAAAAAATTCACCCCTCCACTTT

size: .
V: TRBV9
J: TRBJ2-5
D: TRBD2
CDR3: CASSVGPIAGGRETQYF
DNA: TGTGCCAGCAGCGTAGGCCCCATAGCGGGAGGGCGAGAGACCCAGTACTTC

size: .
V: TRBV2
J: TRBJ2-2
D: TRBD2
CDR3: CASTSGNTGELFF
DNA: TGTGCCAGCACTAGCGGGAATACCGGGGAGCTGTTTTTT

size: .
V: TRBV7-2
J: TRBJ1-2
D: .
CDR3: CASSLYAEAANYGYTF
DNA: TGTGCCAGCAGCTTATATGCGGAGGCAGCTAACTATGGCTACACCTTC

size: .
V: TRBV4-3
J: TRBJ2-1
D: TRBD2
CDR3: CASSQSAGGINEQFF
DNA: TGCGCCAGCAGCCAATCGGCGGGGGGGATTAATGAGCAGTTCTTC

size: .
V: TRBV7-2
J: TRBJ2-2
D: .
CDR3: CASSSRRMGLRTGELFF
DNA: TGTGCCAGCAGCTCCCGCCGGATGGGCTTACGCACCGGGGAGCTGTTTTTT

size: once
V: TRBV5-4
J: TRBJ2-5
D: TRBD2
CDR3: CASSSQTRRGGGTQYF
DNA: TGTGCCAGCAGCTCCCAAACGAGACGGGGCGGGGGGACCCAGTACTTC

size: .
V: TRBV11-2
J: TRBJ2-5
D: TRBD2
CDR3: CASSPGTSGGPQETQYF
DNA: TGTGCCAGCAGCCCTGGGACTAGCGGGGGCCCCCAAGAGACCCAGTACTTC

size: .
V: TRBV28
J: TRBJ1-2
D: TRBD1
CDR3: CASLSPDRGGGYTF
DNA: TGTGCCAGCCTTTCTCCAGACAGGGGCGGTGGCTACACCTTC

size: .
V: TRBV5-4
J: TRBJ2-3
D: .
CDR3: CASSPASYRSTDTQYF
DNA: TGTGCCAGCAGCCCCGCTAGCTATAGGAGCACAGATACGCAGTATTTT

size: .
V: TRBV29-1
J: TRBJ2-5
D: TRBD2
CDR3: CSVAPGWPSGGAAQETQYF
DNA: TGCAGCGTTGCTCCCGGCTGGCCTAGCGGGGGGGCGGCCCAAGAGACCCAGTACTTC

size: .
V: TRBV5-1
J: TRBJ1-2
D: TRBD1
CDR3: CASRSGQGGGGYTF
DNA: TGCGCCAGCAGATCAGGACAGGGGGGCGGTGGCTACACCTTC

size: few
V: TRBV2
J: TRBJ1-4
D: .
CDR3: CASSGGASGEKLFF
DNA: TGTGCCAGCAGCGGGGGGGCTTCTGGTGAAAAACTGTTTTTT

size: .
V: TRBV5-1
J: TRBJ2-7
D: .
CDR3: CASSLEGAPSYEQYF
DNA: TGCGCCAGCAGCTTGGAAGGGGCCCCTTCCTACGAGCAGTACTTC

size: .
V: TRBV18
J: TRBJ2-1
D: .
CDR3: CASSRRTSIYNEQFF
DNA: TGTGCCAGCTCCCGCAGGACAAGCATCTACAATGAGCAGTTCTTC

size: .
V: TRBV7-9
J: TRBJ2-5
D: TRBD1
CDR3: CSSSHRGWETQYF
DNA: TGTTCCAGCAGCCACAGGGGGTGGGAGACCCAGTACTTC

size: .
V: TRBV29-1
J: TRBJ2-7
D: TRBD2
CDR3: CSVEMATSGSYEQYF
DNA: TGCAGCGTTGAAATGGCAACTAGCGGCTCCTACGAGCAGTACTTC

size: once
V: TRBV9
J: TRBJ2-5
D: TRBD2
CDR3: CASSAGGVWETQYF
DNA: TGTGCCAGCAGCGCGGGGGGGGTTTGGGAGACCCAGTACTTC

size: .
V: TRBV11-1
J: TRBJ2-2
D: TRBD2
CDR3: CASKPGLAGAGELFF
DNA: TGTGCCAGCAAACCCGGACTAGCGGGTGCAGGGGAGCTGTTTTTT

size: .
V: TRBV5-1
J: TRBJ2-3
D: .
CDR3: CASSLSSSTDTQYF
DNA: TGCGCCAGCAGCTTGTCCAGTAGCACAGATACGCAGTATTTT

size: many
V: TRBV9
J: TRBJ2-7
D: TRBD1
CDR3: CASSTPRDRGTDYEQYF
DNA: TGTGCCAGCAGCACTCCACGGGACAGGGGAACAGACTACGAGCAGTACTTC

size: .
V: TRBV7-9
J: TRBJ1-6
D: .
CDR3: CASSLFRGGGSPLHF
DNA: TGTGCCAGCAGCTTATTCAGGGGAGGGGGTTCACCCCTCCACTTT

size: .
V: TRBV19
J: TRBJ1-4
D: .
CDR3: CASMAWEENEKLFF
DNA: TGTGCCAGTATGGCATGGGAGGAGAATGAAAAACTGTTTTTT

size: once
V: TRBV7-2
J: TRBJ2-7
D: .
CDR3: CASSPGGLGYEQYF
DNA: TGTGCCAGCAGCCCCGGTGGGCTGGGCTACGAGCAGTACTTC

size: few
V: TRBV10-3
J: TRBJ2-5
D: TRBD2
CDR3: CAISEDWNSGGWELQETQYF
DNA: TGTGCCATCAGTGAAGATTGGAATAGCGGGGGGTGGGAGTTACAAGAGACCCAGTACTTC

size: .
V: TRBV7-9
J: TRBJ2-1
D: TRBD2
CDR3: CASSPRGLADYNEQFF
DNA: TGTGCCAGCAGCCCCCGGGGACTAGCGGATTACAATGAGCAGTTCTTC

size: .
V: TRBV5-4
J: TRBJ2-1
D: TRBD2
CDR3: CASGLAGGGEQFF
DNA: TGTGCCAGCGGACTAGCGGGAGGGGGTGAGCAGTTCTTC

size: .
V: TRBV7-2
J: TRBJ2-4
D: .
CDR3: CASSLDRGSSIQYF
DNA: TGTGCCAGCAGCTTGGATAGGGGGTCGAGCATTCAGTACTTC